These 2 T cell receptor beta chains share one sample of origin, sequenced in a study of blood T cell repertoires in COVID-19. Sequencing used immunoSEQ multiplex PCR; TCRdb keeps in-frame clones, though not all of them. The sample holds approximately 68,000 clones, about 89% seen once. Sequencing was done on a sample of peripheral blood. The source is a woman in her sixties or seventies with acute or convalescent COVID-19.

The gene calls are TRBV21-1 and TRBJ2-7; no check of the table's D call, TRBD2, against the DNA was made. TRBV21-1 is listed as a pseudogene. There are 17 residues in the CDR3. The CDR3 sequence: CASSKVRAGEVNYEQYF. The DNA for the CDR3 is TGTGCCAGCAGCAAAGTGCGAGCGGGGGAAGTAAACTACGAGCAGTACTTC.

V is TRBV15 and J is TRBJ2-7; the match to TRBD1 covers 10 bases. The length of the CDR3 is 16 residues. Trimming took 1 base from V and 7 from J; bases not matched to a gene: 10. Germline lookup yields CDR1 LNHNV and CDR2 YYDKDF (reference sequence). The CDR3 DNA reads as TGTGCCACCAGCAGAGCGGGACAGGGGATTTCTGGGGAGCAGTACTTC. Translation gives CATSRAGQGISGEQYF. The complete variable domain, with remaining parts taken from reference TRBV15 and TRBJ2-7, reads DAMVIQNPRYQVTQFGKPVTLSCSQTLNHNVMYWYQQKSSQAPKLLFHYYDKDFNNEADTPDNFQSRRPNTSFCFLDIRSPGLGDTAMYLCATSRAGQGISGEQYFGPGTRLTVT.